These 20 T cell receptor beta chains were all obtained from the same sample, sequenced in a study of cytomegalovirus exposure and HLA in healthy donors. Amplification used 60 Vbeta primers and 13 Jbeta primers. Sequenced by immunoSEQ multiplex PCR; TCRdb stores in-frame clones only, minus some. The repertoire includes hundreds of thousands of clones, 85% to 90% of them detected once, and less than 1.2% sits in the top ten. Sequenced input: PBMCs. These receptors were taken from a woman between 18 and 29 years old in good health and CMV-seronegative.

The chain links TRBV6-5 to TRBJ2-1, with TRBD2 matching over 7 bases. This CDR3 comprises 16 residues. CDR1 and CDR2 from the germline V gene are MNHEY and SVGAGI. Trimming at V came to 2 bases and at J to 4 bases, leaving 8 bases not matched to a gene. The CDR3 region has the DNA TGTGCCAGCAGTTACGGGGGGGTCGGCGGATACAATGAGCAGTTCTTC. This encodes CASSYGGVGGYNEQFF.

The chain joins TRBV7-2 to TRBJ2-7; a weak D match, TRBD1 (5 bases). V was clipped by 5 bases and J by 0 bases, with 20 bases between them. This CDR3 region has 17 residues. Looked up from germline, CDR1 is SGHTA and CDR2 is FQGNSA. The CDR3 DNA follows: TGTGCCAGCAGCCAAAGGGGCACAGCGTTAAGCTCCTACGAGCAGTACTTC. This sequence encodes CASSQRGTALSSYEQYF.

The CDR3: CASSFNPPGTSGSSYNEQFF. CDR3 in DNA: TGCGCCAGCAGCTTTAATCCTCCGGGCACTAGCGGGAGCTCCTACAATGAGCAGTTCTTC. The chain joins TRBV5-1 to TRBJ2-1; TRBD2 matches at 11 bases. J lost 0 bases, V lost 2 bases, and 13 bases had no gene match. CDR1 and CDR2 from the germline V gene are SGHRS and YFSETQ. There are 20 residues in the CDR3.

The gene calls are TRBV10-3 and TRBJ1-1; 9 bases line up with TRBD1. The CDR3 has 13 amino acids. V lost 4 bases, J lost 7 bases, and 4 bases stayed unmatched. From germline, CDR1 is ENHRY and CDR2 SYGVKD. The CDR3 loop reads CAISGTGDGEAFF. DNA for the CDR3: TGTGCCATCAGTGGGACAGGGGACGGTGAAGCTTTCTTT.

This clone was observed a handful of times. The chain joins TRBV7-2 to TRBJ2-1, with D possibly TRBD2 on 7 matching bases. Trimming took off 2 bases at V and 10 bases at J, with 18 bases between the two ends. CDR1 is SGHTA, CDR2 FQGNSA, per germline. The CDR3 consists of 15 residues. CDR3 bases: TGTGCCAGCAGCTTAATGGGGGGGCCCCTCCAGGAGCAGTTCTTC. Translated: CASSLMGGPLQEQFF.

About this clone: The sample holds other DNA sequences that translate to the same CDR3. This chain uses TRBV5-1 with TRBJ2-7; 11 bases fit TRBD1. Germline values: CDR1 SGHRS, CDR2 YFSETQ. CDR3 length: 14 residues. J was trimmed by 5 bases and V by 4 bases; bases with no gene match: 5. CDR3 in DNA: TGCGCCAGCAGCCTGGGACAGGGGGTGGACGAGCAGTACTTC. This encodes CASSLGQGVDEQYF.

This chain links TRBV11-2 with TRBJ2-7; D gene uncertain. Germline assignment: CDR1 SGHAT and CDR2 FQNNGV. Trimming removed 0 bases from V and 2 bases from J, with 11 bases in between. The CDR3 is 15 residues long. In DNA, the CDR3 is TGTGCCAGCAGCTTAGACGGAGTAGGAACCTACGAGCAGTACTTC. This gives the protein CASSLDGVGTYEQYF.

The chain is built from TRBV27 and TRBJ1-4; 8 bases are shared with TRBD1. Germline V lookup: CDR1 MNHEY, CDR2 SMNVEV (reference sequence). The CDR3 extends over 16 amino acids. The V gene end was trimmed by 3 bases and the J gene end by 8 bases; junction bases not matched to a gene: 11. The CDR3 protein is CASSFGTGTGKEKLFF. In DNA, the CDR3 is TGTGCCAGCAGTTTTGGGACCGGGACAGGAAAGGAAAAACTGTTTTTT.

The gene calls are TRBV5-1 and TRBJ2-5; 9 bases agree with TRBD2. CDR1 and CDR2 (germline): SGHRS, YFSETQ. With 2 bases clipped from V and 3 bases from J, the junction kept 5 bases outside the gene matches. CDR3 length equals 15 residues. CDR3 protein: CASSFGLAFEETQYF. The DNA for the CDR3 is TGCGCCAGCAGCTTCGGACTAGCGTTTGAAGAGACCCAGTACTTC.

The chain couples TRBV7-2 to TRBJ2-2; the match to TRBD2 covers 12 bases. Germline V gene sequence: CDR1 SGHTA, CDR2 FQGNSA. With V trimmed by 5 bases and J by 6 bases, 4 bases remained unmatched. The CDR3 totals 15 residues. Written as DNA, the CDR3 is TGTGCCAGCAGCCCGGGACTAGCGGGTGCCGGGGAGCTGTTTTTT. It is translated as CASSPGLAGAGELFF.

The chain combines TRBV9 with TRBJ1-2; D gene uncertain. The germline V gene encodes CDR1 SGDLS and CDR2 YYNGEE. Trimming pared 3 bases from V and 2 bases from J, leaving 5 bases between. The CDR3 consists of 12 residues. The CDR3 DNA reads TGTGCCAGCAGCGCAGAAAACTATGGCTACACCTTC. Protein sequence: CASSAENYGYTF. Full variable domain (missing parts from reference TRBV9 and TRBJ1-2): DSGVTQTPKHLITATGQRVTLRCSPRSGDLSVYWYQQSLDQGLQFLIQYYNGEERAKGNILERFSAQQFPDLHSELNLSSLELGDSALYFCASSAENYGYTFGSGTRLTVV.

This rearrangement joins TRBV5-6 to TRBJ2-1, with 11 bases matching TRBD2. The CDR3 is 16 amino acids. The J segment lost 3 bases and the V segment lost 3 bases, leaving 5 bases of the junction unmatched. CDR1 and CDR2 from the germline V gene are SGHDT and YYEEEE. Here the CDR3 reads CASSWSTSGGYNEQFF. Written as DNA, the CDR3 is TGTGCCAGCAGCTGGTCTACTAGCGGGGGCTACAATGAGCAGTTCTTC. The complete variable domain, with remaining parts taken from reference TRBV5-6 and TRBJ2-1, reads DAGVTQSPTHLIKTRGQQVTLRCSPKSGHDTVSWYQQALGQGPQFIFQYYEEEERQRGNFPDRFSGHQFPNYSSELNVNALLLGDSALYLCASSWSTSGGYNEQFFGPGTRLTVL.

In DNA form, the CDR3 reads TGTGCCAGCTCACGCGGGACAGGGCTGAACACTGAAGCTTTCTTT. This translates into CASSRGTGLNTEAFF. This rearrangement joins TRBV18 to TRBJ1-1, with 9 bases lining up with TRBD1. Trimming removed 4 bases from V and 0 bases from J; junction bases left unmatched: 3. The CDR3 totals 15 residues. The germline V gene has CDR1 KGHSH and CDR2 LQKENI.

V usage is TRBV9 and J usage is TRBJ2-4; no reliable D call. The germline CDR1 and CDR2 sequences are SGDLS and YYNGEE. V dropped 0 bases and J dropped 0 bases, with 4 bases sitting between them. The CDR3 extends over 14 amino acids. CDR3 bases: TGTGCCAGCAGCGTAGAACTAGCCAAAAACATTCAGTACTTC. It translates to CASSVELAKNIQYF.

This chain uses TRBV5-1 with TRBJ2-3; the D gene is possibly TRBD2 (5 bases). Trimming removed 0 bases from V and 2 bases from J, with 13 bases in between. CDR3 length: 16 residues. Per the germline V gene, CDR1 is SGHRS and CDR2 is YFSETQ. The CDR3 here is CASSLGDSGNTDTQYF. The CDR3, as DNA: TGCGCCAGCAGCTTGGGTGACTCCGGGAACACAGATACGCAGTATTTT.

This rearrangement joins TRBV6-1 to TRBJ1-2; D may be TRBD1 (6 bases). CDR1 MNHNS and CDR2 SASEGT come from the germline V gene. The CDR3 extends over 14 amino acids. V was pared by 7 bases and J by 4 bases, with 16 bases between. For the CDR3, the DNA is TGTGCCAGCACCCCAAGGGGGGGTGCCTATGGCTACACCTTC. This encodes CASTPRGGAYGYTF.

V usage is TRBV27 and J usage is TRBJ1-2, with 7 bases fitting TRBD1. Per germline, CDR1 MNHEY and CDR2 SMNVEV (reference sequence). The CDR3 has 14 amino acids. With 6 bases clipped from V and 8 bases from J, the junction kept 12 bases outside the gene matches. The CDR3 DNA sequence: TGTGCCAGCAGACGGGACAGCCGTGCGGGGGGCTACACCTTC. It is translated as CASRRDSRAGGYTF.

The chain recombines TRBV4-3 with TRBJ1-4, with 7 bases identical to TRBD1. The J segment lost 13 bases and the V segment lost 0 bases, leaving 20 bases of the junction unmatched. The CDR3 contains 18 residues. CDR1 and CDR2 from the germline V gene are LGHNA and YSLEER. The CDR3 DNA follows: TGCGCCAGCAGCCAAGATCCCCCCTCAGGGGGGTTTAACGTGAGACTGTTTTTT. It yields the protein CASSQDPPSGGFNVRLFF.

Only a few counts were recorded for this clone. The rearrangement uses TRBV10-1 and TRBJ2-5; 8 positions match TRBD1. Germline V lookup: CDR1 WNHNN, CDR2 SYGVQD (reference sequence). The CDR3 consists of 17 residues. Losses at the gene ends were 0 bases for V and 3 bases for J; bases not matched to a gene: 9. The CDR3 bases are TGCGCCAGCAGTGAGTCCATTCTTCGGACAGGGAAAGAGACCCAGTACTTC. Protein sequence: CASSESILRTGKETQYF.

The chain employs TRBV5-1 and TRBJ2-7, with 9 bases fitting TRBD1. Trimming took 0 bases from V and 3 from J; bases not matched to a gene: 4. This CDR3 comprises 15 residues. CDR1 and CDR2 from the germline V gene are SGHRS and YFSETQ. The CDR3 nucleotides are TGCGCCAGCAGCTTGGTGGGGGGACAGGGCTACGAGCAGTACTTC. Translation gives CASSLVGGQGYEQYF.